These 7 T cell receptor beta chains came from one sample sequenced in a study of CD4+ T cells in melanoma. Assay used: immunoSEQ multiplex PCR; TCRdb lists only in-frame clones, some missing. Seen here are roughly 150,000 clones, 80% to 95% observed once, and the top ten hold less than 2%. Receptors originate from a human donor with melanoma.

J is TRBJ1-4 and V is TRBV2; the match to TRBD1 covers 8 bases. Germline CDR1 is SNHLY and CDR2 is FYNNEI. The CDR3 consists of 14 residues. The ends lost 7 bases at V and 8 bases at J; junction bases unmatched: 9. The CDR3 DNA reads as TGTGCCAGCACGGGCCAGGGGGCGGGCGAAAAACTGTTTTTT. Translating gives CASTGQGAGEKLFF.

The V call is TRBV5-1, the J call TRBJ2-7; no firm D call. V shed 3 bases and J shed 2 bases, with 9 bases lying between them. CDR3 length: 13 amino acids. Germline V lookup: CDR1 SGHRS, CDR2 YFSETQ. The CDR3 DNA is TGCGCCAGCAGCTCTCCAGGAACCTACGAGCAGTACTTC. This gives the protein CASSSPGTYEQYF. The full variable domain, rest sourced from reference TRBV5-1 and TRBJ2-7, is KAGVTQTPRYLIKTRGQQVTLSCSPISGHRSVSWYQQTPGQGLQFLFEYFSETQRNKGNFPGRFSGRQFSNSRSEMNVSTLELGDSALYLCASSSPGTYEQYFGPGTRLTVT.

The rearrangement uses TRBV5-1 and TRBJ2-1; tentative D call: TRBD2 (7 bases). The CDR3 length is 18 residues. The V end lost 4 bases, the J end lost 0 bases, and 20 bases lay between the germline ends. The germline CDR1 and CDR2 sequences are SGHRS and YFSETQ. CDR3 sequence reads: CASSPGTGGVSSYNEQFF. CDR3 nucleotides: TGCGCCAGCAGCCCTGGTACGGGGGGCGTCAGCTCCTACAATGAGCAGTTCTTC.

The rearrangement uses TRBV18 and TRBJ1-2, with 8 nucleotides matching TRBD1. Trimming cost V 4 bases and J 8 bases; bases outside gene matches: 6. This CDR3 has 13 amino acids. Germline V gives CDR1 KGHSH, CDR2 LQKENI. The CDR3 here is CASSQQGERGYTF. The CDR3 DNA sequence: TGTGCCAGCTCACAACAGGGGGAAAGGGGCTACACCTTC.

The chain links TRBV5-1 to TRBJ2-2; TRBD2 might be the D (7 bases). This CDR3 is built from 17 residues. V gave up 0 bases and J gave up 7 bases, with 19 bases separating them. CDR1 is SGHRS, CDR2 YFSETQ, per germline. CDR3 in DNA: TGCGCCAGCAGCTTGGAACCAAAAGGGGGGGTAAACGGGGAGCTGTTTTTT. It specifies CASSLEPKGGVNGELFF. Based on the CDR3 plus reference TRBV5-1 and TRBJ2-2, the full variable domain is KAGVTQTPRYLIKTRGQQVTLSCSPISGHRSVSWYQQTPGQGLQFLFEYFSETQRNKGNFPGRFSGRQFSNSRSEMNVSTLELGDSALYLCASSLEPKGGVNGELFFGEGSRLTVL.

The chain has TRBV7-3 and TRBJ2-5, with TRBD2 matching 9 bases. The CDR3 loop spans 14 amino acids. The J segment lost 4 bases and the V segment lost 2 bases, leaving 2 bases of the junction unmatched. Per germline, CDR1 SGHTA and CDR2 FQGTGA. CDR3 nucleotide sequence: TGTGCCAGCAGCTTAGCGGGGGGGGGAGAGACCCAGTACTTC. Translating gives CASSLAGGGETQYF. Looking up the rest from reference TRBV7-3 and TRBJ2-5 gives the full variable domain: GAGVSQTPSNKVTEKGKYVELRCDPISGHTALYWYRQSLGQGPEFLIYFQGTGAADDSGLPNDRFFAVRPEGSVSTLKIQRTERGDSAVYLCASSLAGGGETQYFGPGTRLLVL.

The J gene is TRBJ1-4, the V gene TRBV7-6; no reliable D call. The germline V and J ends were trimmed by 5 bases and 1 base, with 8 bases remaining between them. The CDR3 is 14 residues long. Germline CDR1 and CDR2: SGHVS and FNYEAQ. Here the CDR3 DNA reads TGTGCCAGCAGCCCAGGTGGAACTAATGAAAAACTGTTTTTT. It specifies CASSPGGTNEKLFF.